Detailed here is one T cell receptor beta chain. This entry belongs to a study of shared clonotypes between healthy human individuals. Germline V gene sequence: CDR1 SQVTM, CDR2 ANQGSEA. V trimming: 5 bases; J trimming: 5 bases; junction bases outside the gene matches: 8. The CDR3 has 13 residues. Method: immunoSEQ multiplex PCR; TCRdb's copy keeps in-frame clones and lacks some. The table shows roughly 96,000 clones, with 40% to 55% occurring only once. The sample consisted of PBMCs. The sequence came from a woman between 40 and 55 years old in good health. Some clones in this sample may be carry-over from other donors' samples. The chain employs TRBV29-1 and TRBJ1-1, with 7 bases fitting TRBD1. DNA of the CDR3: TGCAGCGTTAGGCTAGGGGGCTGGACTGAAGCTTTCTTT. Encoded protein: CSVRLGGWTEAFF.